The 10 T cell receptor beta chains below all came from one sample that was sequenced in a study of regulatory T cells in long-lasting Graves disease. In building TCR beta libraries, iRepertoire HTBI primers were used together with Arm-PCR of CDR3 regions. From the multiplex PCR reads, TCRdb called clonotypes with MiXCR, one entry per CDR3 protein. The table lists about 420,000 distinct CDR3 sequences, less than 20% of them singletons. This sample's time point: newly diagnosed GD, antithyroid drugs for less than 3 months. Generation of the TCR library employed RNA extracted from PBMCs. These same records also appear under a second study, on T cells in Graves' hyperthyroidism and ophthalmopathy.

The material sequenced was peripheral blood mononuclear cells (PBMCs), taken at new diagnosis, from a patient treated with antithyroid drugs. These receptors all stem from a woman aged 18-29 years with Graves disease.

In this sample, this clonotype turned up many times. The CDR3 region has the DNA TGTGCCAGCAGTTACACCTCCGGTTCACCCCTCCACTTT. It yields the protein CASSYTSGSPLHF. The V call is TRBV6-2 or TRBV6-3, the J call TRBJ1-6, with no clear D. Germline CDR1 MNHEY, CDR2 SVGEGT. V shed 2 bases and J shed 9 bases, with 8 bases lying between them. The CDR3 is 13 amino acids.

The V gene is TRBV2, the J gene TRBJ2-1; 8 bases fit TRBD2. Germline CDR1 and CDR2: SNHLY and FYNNEI. CDR3 length equals 16 residues. The trim removed 5 bases at V and 2 bases at J, leaving 8 bases unmatched. The CDR3 loop is CASSLEGLGTYNEQFF. CDR3 in DNA: TGTGCCAGCAGTTTGGAGGGACTAGGGACCTACAATGAGCAGTTCTTC.

This clonotype has a count of ten or more. The chain joins TRBV12-5 to TRBJ1-5, with D possibly TRBD1 on 5 matching bases. Germline V CDR1 and CDR2: LGHNT, FRNRAP. The CDR3 totals 12 residues. V gave up 7 bases and J gave up 5 bases, with 9 bases separating them. The CDR3 loop reads CASARDDQPQHF. CDR3 bases: TGTGCTAGTGCCCGGGACGATCAGCCCCAGCATTTT.

CDR3 amino acids: CSARGGLDAGELFF. Written as DNA, the CDR3 is TGCAGTGCTAGAGGGGGACTAGATGCCGGGGAGCTGTTTTTT. The chain is built from TRBV20-1 and TRBJ2-2, with TRBD2 identical over 8 bases. The CDR3 is 14 amino acids. Germline CDR1 DFQATT, CDR2 SNEGSKA (reference sequence). V trimming: 1 base; J trimming: 6 bases; junction bases outside the gene matches: 4.

This clonotype was counted at least ten times. The chain joins TRBV20-1 to TRBJ1-5, with 8 positions matching TRBD1. The CDR3 consists of 15 residues. The ends lost 0 bases at V and 2 bases at J; junction bases unmatched: 3. Per germline, CDR1 DFQATT and CDR2 SNEGSKA (reference sequence). The CDR3 reads CSARETGQGNQPQHF. CDR3 DNA sequence: TGCAGTGCTAGAGAGACGGGACAGGGCAATCAGCCCCAGCATTTT.

This sequence joins TRBV6-1 and TRBJ2-7; 11 nucleotides match TRBD2. With 8 bases clipped from V and 4 bases from J, the junction kept 7 bases outside the gene matches. Germline V gives CDR1 MNHNS, CDR2 SASEGT. The CDR3 is 14 amino acids. The CDR3: CASQKTSGKYEQYF. The CDR3 DNA follows: TGTGCCAGCCAGAAGACTAGCGGGAAGTACGAGCAGTACTTC.

Comment on this clonotype: Just one base apart from a much larger clone, this may be a read error. The rearrangement links TRBV7-3 to TRBJ2-7, with unresolved D. Germline V lookup: CDR1 SGHTA, CDR2 FQGTGA. The CDR3 length is 13 residues. CDR3: CASSLDPLYEQHF. The CDR3 coding sequence is TGTGCCAGCAGCTTAGATCCCCTATACGAGCAGCACTTC.

This clonotype was observed many times. The chain joins TRBV10-1 to TRBJ2-7; TRBD1 aligns across 8 bases. The CDR3 sequence is 14 residues long. The germline CDR1 and CDR2 sequences are WNHNN and SYGVQD (reference sequence). Losses at the gene ends were 4 bases for V and 3 bases for J; bases not matched to a gene: 5. CDR3 residues: CASSAPGQDYEQYF. CDR3 nucleotides: TGCGCCAGCAGTGCTCCGGGACAGGACTACGAGCAGTACTTC.

This clonotype was seen once. A read error may be the cause here, since a much bigger clone is one base away. This CDR3 fails to terminate in the conserved phenylalanine or tryptophan, so it likely reflects a read error. The chain links TRBV5-1 to TRBJ2-3; D gene ambiguous. From germline, CDR1 is SGHRS and CDR2 YFSETQ. Trimming shortened V by 5 bases and J by 2 bases, and 9 bases separated the two germline ends. The CDR3 is made up of 13 amino acids. The CDR3 bases are TGCGCCAGCAGTGCGGCGCACACAGATACGCAGTATTCT. Protein product: CASSAAHTDTQYS.

This clonotype was found many times. The V call is TRBV7-9, the J call TRBJ2-7; tentatively, D is TRBD1 (6 bases). The length of the CDR3 is 16 residues. V lost 0 bases, J lost 7 bases, and 19 bases lay in between. The germline gives CDR1 SEHNR, CDR2 FQNEAQ (reference sequence). CDR3 DNA: TGTGCCAGCAGCTTAGCCCAGATACAGGGATCGGGGGAGCAGTACTTC. Its protein product is CASSLAQIQGSGEQYF.